This entry features one T cell receptor beta chain sequence. Its antigen has not been determined. The input lacks base qualities; no much larger clone sits a single base away. The sample's treatment or condition label, decoded: around 19 received Ad26.COV2.S at low or high dose, single or two shots; several received placebo; per-sample allocation not given. For vaccine and placebo recipients, repertoires were sequenced using samples collected on day 63 after the first injection. Between 29 July and 7 August 2020, Cohort 1b enrolled 25 adults aged 18-55 years at one site in Boston, USA. As a vaccine, Ad26.COV2.S was a replication-incompetent adenovirus type 26 vector that expressed a prefusion-stabilized SARS-CoV-2 spike protein derived from the original Wuhan strain. CDR1 is given as SGHTA and CDR2 as FQGNSA, both from the germline V gene. At the junction V is shortened by 3 bases and J by 4 bases, with 12 bases in between. The CDR3, cysteine through phenylalanine, is 15 amino acids long. Only the CDR3 portion is preserved as DNA: 45 bases, with reading frame beginning at the first base.

The immunoSEQ Assay was the method used to sequence TCRbeta CDR3 regions. After extraction, genomic DNA underwent amplification by bias-controlled multiplex PCR, followed by high-throughput sequencing. The original pipeline was this. Collapsing and filtering of sequences were performed to quantify the absolute abundance of each unique TCRbeta CDR3 region. T cell fraction was estimated by normalizing TCRbeta template counts to usable DNA, which was measured by amplifying reference genes present in all nucleated cells. Repertoire TCRs were annotated as SARS-CoV-2-specific when V gene, CDR3 amino acid sequence and J gene were exactly matched to a known reactive TCR set. The reference SARS-CoV-2 TCR set was obtained from MIRA and was filtered for enrichment in COVID-19-positive ImmuneCODE repertoires, whereby public or cross-reactive TCRs were removed. Based on the MIRA antigens, annotated TCRs were further analysed at the level of specific ORF or position within ORF. Breadth was defined as the number of annotated unique rearrangements divided by the total number of unique productive rearrangements, and depth was defined as the summed frequency of the annotated unique rearrangements. Two-sided Wilcoxon rank-sum tests were applied when comparing TCR breadth between groups. Held by TCRdb, this immuneACCESS table contains in-frame sequences only and omits some clones. Under half of the omission traces to an unresolved V gene where checked; the cause of the rest is unknown. V, J and clone size derive from that table, while D and trimming were established from the DNA sequence. The sample table holds approximately 420,000 clones, of which roughly 90% were seen once. Jointly, the top ten make up approximately 4% of the sample.

These data are taken from a study of Ad26.COV2.S vaccination and SARS-CoV-2 variants (dated by TCRdb to about 2021). Regarding the complete study: Vaccine-arm donors came from COV1001, a multicentre, randomized, double-blind, placebo-controlled phase I-IIa trial of Ad26.COV2.S in healthy adults. Trial participants were randomized into five groups of five: low-dose or high-dose Ad26.COV2.S given once or twice, or placebo on both occasions. The specificity and breadth of SARS-CoV-2-reactive T cell receptors after Ad26.COV2.S vaccination were assessed by TCRbeta repertoire sequencing. Investigators remained blinded to trial group allocation during experiments and outcome assessment. Ad26.COV2.S was administered intramuscularly at 5 x 10^10 or 1 x 10^11 viral particles, either as a single shot or as two shots given 56 days apart. A total of roughly 32 samples were included in the TCR-sequenced set, comprising approximately 20 Ad26.COV2.S vaccine recipients, 5 placebo recipients and 8 SARS-CoV-2 convalescent individuals.

What the research found in general, with its limitations: The authors noted that total T cell responses may have been underestimated by the TCR breadth and depth analyses. Non-spike TCR breadth was comparable between vaccine and placebo recipients, consistent with the vaccine containing only spike. The study was not powered for comparison of responses between vaccine doses or regimens. Compared with placebo recipients, Ad26.COV2.S recipients showed higher spike-specific TCR breadth (P = 0.0014). After vaccination, spike-specific CD8+ and CD4+ T cell responses were reported to show substantial breadth.

The material was peripheral blood, obtained in a trial of Ad26.COV2.S vaccine versus placebo. The TCR sequence derives from a person aged 18-65 years who received the Ad26.COV2.S COVID-19 vaccine or a placebo. The chain was built from TRBV7-2 and TRBJ1-4; TRBD1 could be the D gene, as 5 bases match. The DNA sequence is TGTGCCAGCAGCTTCCGGGGGGTCATTAATGAAAAACTGTTTTTT. It translates to CASSFRGVINEKLFF.